These 6 T cell receptor beta chains were sequenced from one sample in a study of blood T cell repertoires in COVID-19. Measured with immunoSEQ multiplex PCR; TCRdb has only the in-frame clones, and not every one. The table lists approximately 220,000 clones, about four fifths of them singletons. Sequencing was performed on PBMCs or T cells enriched from blood (not recorded which). These receptors all come from a woman between 40 and 50 years old who had been exposed to COVID-19.

The chain employs TRBV4-1 and TRBJ1-4; 7 bases align to TRBD1. Per the germline V gene, CDR1 is MGHRA and CDR2 is YSYEKL. The CDR3 loop spans 13 amino acids. J gave up 15 bases and V 2 bases, and 9 bases lay outside the gene matches. For the CDR3, the DNA is TGCGCCAGCAGCCAACACGACAGGGTGGAAGTGTTTTTT. Its translation is CASSQHDRVEVFF.

V and J are TRBV28 and TRBJ2-1; 7 positions match TRBD2. This CDR3 has 16 amino acids. Germline-derived CDR1 and CDR2 are MDHEN and SYDVKM. The V segment lost 6 bases and the J segment 2 bases; nucleotides outside the gene matches: 10. The chain's CDR3 is CASSSGAAGAYNEQFF. The CDR3 DNA sequence: TGTGCCAGCAGCTCCGGGGCGGCGGGGGCCTACAATGAGCAGTTCTTC. The full variable domain, rest sourced from reference TRBV28 and TRBJ2-1, is DVKVTQSSRYLVKRTGEKVFLECVQDMDHENMFWYRQDPGLGLRLIYFSYDVKMKEKGDIPEGYSVSREKKERFSLILESASTNQTSMYLCASSSGAAGAYNEQFFGPGTRLTVL.

This clone has just a few counts. The genes are TRBV6-2 or TRBV6-3 and TRBJ1-5; possible D gene TRBD1, 5 bases. Trimming pared 4 bases from V and 4 bases from J, leaving 20 bases between. The CDR3 sequence is 17 residues long. Per the germline V gene, CDR1 is MNHEY and CDR2 is SVGEGT. CDR3 protein: CASSSPYRTPNNQPQHF. The DNA of the CDR3 is TGTGCCAGCAGTTCACCGTATAGGACACCGAATAATCAGCCCCAGCATTTT.

Only a few counts were recorded for this clone. The rearrangement links TRBV19 to TRBJ1-6, with TRBD1 matching over 11 bases. This CDR3 region has 15 residues. The V gene end was trimmed by 7 bases and the J gene end by 10 bases; junction bases not matched to a gene: 9. Per germline, CDR1 LNHDA and CDR2 SQIVND (reference sequence). CDR3 loop: CASTTDRGPGSPLHF. CDR3 bases: TGTGCCAGTACCACGGACAGGGGGCCGGGATCACCCCTCCACTTT.

This chain connects TRBV11-3 to TRBJ2-3; D might be TRBD2 (5 bases). This CDR3 has 16 amino acids. V was trimmed by 5 bases and J by 0 bases, leaving 15 bases between them. Germline CDR1 and CDR2: SGHNT and YENEEA. The CDR3 here is CASSMTGFASTDTQYF. The CDR3 coding sequence is TGTGCCAGCAGCATGACGGGGTTCGCTAGCACAGATACGCAGTATTTT.

The chain recombines TRBV6-1 with TRBJ1-1; 7 bases are a match to TRBD1. Germline V gene sequence: CDR1 MNHNS, CDR2 SASEGT. V was pared by 1 base and J by 2 bases, with 7 bases of the junction left unmatched. The CDR3 extends over 16 amino acids. CDR3 region: CASSEDRGHLNTEAFF. Here the CDR3 DNA reads TGTGCCAGCAGTGAAGACAGGGGCCATTTAAACACTGAAGCTTTCTTT.